This T cell receptor beta chain originates from a study of blood T cell repertoires in COVID-19. Study-wide context: Sources were T cells, B-cell-depleted T cells, or PBMCs; the material itself was cDNA or gDNA.

The length of the CDR3 is 14 residues. Trimming shortened V by 4 bases and J by 5 bases, and 14 bases separated the two germline ends. The germline CDR1 and CDR2 sequences are LGHDT and YNNKEL (reference sequence). In the original processing: Estimated nucleated cell counts came from reference gene primer amplification. The assay was immunoSEQ multiplex PCR, and TCRdb's table has in-frame clones only and misses some. The V and J calls and clone size come from that table; D and trimming were worked out from the DNA. This sample yields approximately 65,000 clones, of which about nine tenths are seen a single time; about 5% belongs to the top ten.

The receptor's source is a human donor in a cohort sampled during active COVID-19. What was sequenced was peripheral blood. The chain recombines TRBV3-1 (or the pseudogene TRBV3-2) with TRBJ1-1; possibly TRBD1 for D (6 bases). CDR3 DNA sequence: TGTGCCAGCAGCCGCAGGGGAGGGAGGACTGAAGCTTTCTTT. This gives the protein CASSRRGGRTEAFF.